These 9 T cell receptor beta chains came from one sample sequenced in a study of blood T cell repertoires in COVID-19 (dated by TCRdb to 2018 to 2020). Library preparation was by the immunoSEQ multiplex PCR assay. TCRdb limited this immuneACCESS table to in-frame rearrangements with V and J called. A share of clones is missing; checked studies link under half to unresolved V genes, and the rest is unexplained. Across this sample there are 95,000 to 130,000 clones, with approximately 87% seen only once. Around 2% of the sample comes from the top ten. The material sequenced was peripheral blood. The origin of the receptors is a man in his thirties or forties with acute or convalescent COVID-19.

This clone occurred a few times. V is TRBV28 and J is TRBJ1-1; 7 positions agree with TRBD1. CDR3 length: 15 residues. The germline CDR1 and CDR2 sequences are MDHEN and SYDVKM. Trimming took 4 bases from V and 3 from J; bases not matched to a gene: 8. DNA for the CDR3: TGTGCCAGCAGTTACCCTGGAGGGGGCGACACTGAAGCTTTCTTT. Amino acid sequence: CASSYPGGGDTEAFF.

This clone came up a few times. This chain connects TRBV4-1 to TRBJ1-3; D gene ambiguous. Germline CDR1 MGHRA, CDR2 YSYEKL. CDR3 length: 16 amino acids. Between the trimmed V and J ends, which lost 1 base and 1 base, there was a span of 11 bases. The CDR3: CASSQGYWSSGNTIYF. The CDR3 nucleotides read TGCGCCAGCAGCCAAGGGTACTGGAGTTCTGGAAACACCATATATTTT.

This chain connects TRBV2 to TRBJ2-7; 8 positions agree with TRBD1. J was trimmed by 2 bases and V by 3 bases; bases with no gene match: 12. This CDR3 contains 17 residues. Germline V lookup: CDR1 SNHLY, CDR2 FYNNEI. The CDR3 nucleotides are TGTGCCAGCAGTGAGGGGGGAACAGGGGGAAGAACCTACGAGCAGTACTTC. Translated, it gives CASSEGGTGGRTYEQYF.

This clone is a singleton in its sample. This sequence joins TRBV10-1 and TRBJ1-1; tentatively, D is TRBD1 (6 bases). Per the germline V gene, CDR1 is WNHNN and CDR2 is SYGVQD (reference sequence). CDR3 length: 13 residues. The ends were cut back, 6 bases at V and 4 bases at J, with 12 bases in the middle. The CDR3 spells CASRRTVVTEAFF. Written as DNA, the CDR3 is TGCGCCAGCAGAAGGACAGTAGTCACTGAAGCTTTCTTT.

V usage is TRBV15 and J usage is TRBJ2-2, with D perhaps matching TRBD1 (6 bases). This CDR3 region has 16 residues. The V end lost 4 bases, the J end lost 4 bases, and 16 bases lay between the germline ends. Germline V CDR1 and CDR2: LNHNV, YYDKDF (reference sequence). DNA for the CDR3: TGTGCCACCAGCACCATGGGGGCAGGGAGCACCGGGGAGCTGTTTTTT. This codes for CATSTMGAGSTGELFF.

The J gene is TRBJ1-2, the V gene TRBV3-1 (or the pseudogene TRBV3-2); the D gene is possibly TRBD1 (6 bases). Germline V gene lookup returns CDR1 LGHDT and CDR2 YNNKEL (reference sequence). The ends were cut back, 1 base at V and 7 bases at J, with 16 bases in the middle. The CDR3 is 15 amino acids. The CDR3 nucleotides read TGTGCCAGCAGCCAAGTTGGTCGTGGGGGCGGTGGCTACACCTTC. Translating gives CASSQVGRGGGGYTF.

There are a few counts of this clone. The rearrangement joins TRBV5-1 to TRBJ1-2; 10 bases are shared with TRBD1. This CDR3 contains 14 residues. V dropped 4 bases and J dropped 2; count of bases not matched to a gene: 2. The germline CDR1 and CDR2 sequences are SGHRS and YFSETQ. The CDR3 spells CASSPGQGNYGYTF. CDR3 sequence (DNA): TGCGCCAGCAGCCCGGGACAGGGGAACTATGGCTACACCTTC.

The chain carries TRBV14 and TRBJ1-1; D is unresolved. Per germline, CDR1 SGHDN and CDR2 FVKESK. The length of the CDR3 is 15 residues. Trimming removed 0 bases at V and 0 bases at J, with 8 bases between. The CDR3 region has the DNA TGTGCCAGCAGCCAAGAGAACAGTATGAACACTGAAGCTTTCTTT. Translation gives CASSQENSMNTEAFF.

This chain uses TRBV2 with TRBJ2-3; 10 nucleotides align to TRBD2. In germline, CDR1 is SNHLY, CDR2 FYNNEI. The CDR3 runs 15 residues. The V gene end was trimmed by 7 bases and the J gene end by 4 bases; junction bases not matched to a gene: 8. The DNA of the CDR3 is TGTGCCAGCACCCTCCGGACTAGCGGCGCAGATACGCAGTATTTT. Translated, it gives CASTLRTSGADTQYF.